This T cell receptor (beta chain) originates from a study of blood T cells in healthy people across ages. This clonotype was counted once. Its antigen is still unknown. The second PCR ran about 6 to 11 cycles with a sample-barcoded 5' primer and J-beta primers. Unique molecular identifiers of 12 random nucleotides labeled each cDNA. TCRdb re-analysed the 5' RACE reads in MiXCR, keeping a single row per CDR3 protein. The repertoire holds around 800,000 distinct CDR3 sequences, with approximately 48% as singletons. V was pared by 0 bases and J by 9 bases, with 2 bases of the junction left unmatched. Germline V gene data show CDR1 as KGHSH and CDR2 as LQKENI. CDR3 length: 15 residues. Healthy Caucasian individuals from Russia aged about 6 to 95 served as donors. Study-level points and caveats: Investigators treated diversity estimates from one million T cells as underestimates. Long-lived and aged donors differed, with more naive CD4+ cells and higher diversity in the long-lived.

This TCR came from a man in his fifties or sixties in good health. Sequencing used blood. The gene calls are TRBV18 and TRBJ2-1; 13 positions match TRBD2. This CDR3 is CASSPPLAGGPEQFF. CDR3 bases: TGTGCCAGCTCACCACCACTAGCGGGGGGGCCTGAGCAGTTCTTC.